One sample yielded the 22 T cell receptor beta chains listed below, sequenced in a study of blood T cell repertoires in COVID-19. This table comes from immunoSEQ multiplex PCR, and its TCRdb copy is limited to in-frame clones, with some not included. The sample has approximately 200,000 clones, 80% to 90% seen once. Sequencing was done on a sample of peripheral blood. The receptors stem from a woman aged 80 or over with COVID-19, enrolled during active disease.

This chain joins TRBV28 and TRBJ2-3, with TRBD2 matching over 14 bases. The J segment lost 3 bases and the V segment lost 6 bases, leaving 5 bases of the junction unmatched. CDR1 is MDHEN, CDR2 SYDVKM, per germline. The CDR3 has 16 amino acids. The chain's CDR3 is CASSPRLAGGTDTQYF. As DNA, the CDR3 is TGTGCCAGCAGCCCCCGACTAGCGGGAGGGACAGATACGCAGTATTTT.

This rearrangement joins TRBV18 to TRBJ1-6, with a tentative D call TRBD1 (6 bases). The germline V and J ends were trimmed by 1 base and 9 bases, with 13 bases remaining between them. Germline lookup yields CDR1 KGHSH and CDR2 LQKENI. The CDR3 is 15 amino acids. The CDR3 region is CASSPQQGISSPLHF. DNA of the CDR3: TGTGCCAGCTCACCACAACAGGGAATCTCTTCACCCCTCCACTTT.

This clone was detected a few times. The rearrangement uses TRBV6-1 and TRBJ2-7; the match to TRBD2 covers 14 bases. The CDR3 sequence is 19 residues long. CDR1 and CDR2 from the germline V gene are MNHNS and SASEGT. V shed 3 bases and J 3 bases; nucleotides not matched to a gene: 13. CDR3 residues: CASSEGLRLAGGSHYEQYF. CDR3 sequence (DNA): TGTGCCAGCAGTGAGGGCCTCCGACTAGCGGGGGGGTCTCACTACGAGCAGTACTTC.

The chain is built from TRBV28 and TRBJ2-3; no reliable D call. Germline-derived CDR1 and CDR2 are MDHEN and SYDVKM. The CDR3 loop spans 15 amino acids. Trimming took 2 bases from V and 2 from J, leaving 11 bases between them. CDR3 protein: CASSLVGGSTDTQYF. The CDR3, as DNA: TGTGCCAGCAGTTTAGTAGGCGGATCCACAGATACGCAGTATTTT.

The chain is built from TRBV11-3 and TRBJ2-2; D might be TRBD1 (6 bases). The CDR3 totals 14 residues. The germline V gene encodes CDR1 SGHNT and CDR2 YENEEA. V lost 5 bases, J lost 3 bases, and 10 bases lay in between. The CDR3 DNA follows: TGTGCCAGCAGCCTGTACAGGGACACCGGGGAGCTGTTTTTT. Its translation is CASSLYRDTGELFF.

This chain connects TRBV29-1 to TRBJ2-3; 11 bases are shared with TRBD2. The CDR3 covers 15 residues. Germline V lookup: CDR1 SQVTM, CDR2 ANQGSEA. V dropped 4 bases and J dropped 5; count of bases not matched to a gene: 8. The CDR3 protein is CSVVPLAGGQDTQYF. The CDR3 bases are TGCAGCGTTGTCCCGCTAGCGGGGGGTCAAGATACGCAGTATTTT.

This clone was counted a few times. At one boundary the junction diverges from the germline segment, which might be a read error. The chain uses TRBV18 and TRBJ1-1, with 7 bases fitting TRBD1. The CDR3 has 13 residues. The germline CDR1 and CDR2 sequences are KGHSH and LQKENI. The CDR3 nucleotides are TGTGCCAGCTCACCCGGTCGGGACAGCCTGTGGACCTTT. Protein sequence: CASSPGRDSLWTF. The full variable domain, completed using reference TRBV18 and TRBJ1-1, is NAGVMQNPRHLVRRRGQEARLRCSPMKGHSHVYWYRQLPEEGLKFMVYLQKENIIDESGMPKERFSAEFPKEGPSILRIQQVVRGDSAAYFCASSPGRDSLWTFGQGTRLTVV.

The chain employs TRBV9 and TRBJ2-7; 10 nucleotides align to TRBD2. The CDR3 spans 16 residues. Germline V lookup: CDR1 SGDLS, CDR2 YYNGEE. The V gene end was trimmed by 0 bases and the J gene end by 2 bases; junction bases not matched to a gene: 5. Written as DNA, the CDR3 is TGTGCCAGCAGCGTAGGATTAGCGGGAGGACCCTACGAGCAGTACTTC. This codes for CASSVGLAGGPYEQYF.

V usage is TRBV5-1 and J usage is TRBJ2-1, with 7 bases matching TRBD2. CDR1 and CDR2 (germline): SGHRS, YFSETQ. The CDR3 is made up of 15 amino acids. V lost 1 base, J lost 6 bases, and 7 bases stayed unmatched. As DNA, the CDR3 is TGCGCCAGCAGCTTGTCTAGCGGACTTCCCAATGAGCAGTTCTTC. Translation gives CASSLSSGLPNEQFF.

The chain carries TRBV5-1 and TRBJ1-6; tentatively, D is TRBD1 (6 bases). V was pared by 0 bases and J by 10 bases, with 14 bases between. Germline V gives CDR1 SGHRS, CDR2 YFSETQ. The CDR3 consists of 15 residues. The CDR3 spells CASSLAGQTRSPLHF. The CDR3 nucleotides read TGCGCCAGCAGCTTGGCCGGACAGACCAGATCACCCCTCCACTTT. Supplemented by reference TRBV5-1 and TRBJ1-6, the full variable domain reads KAGVTQTPRYLIKTRGQQVTLSCSPISGHRSVSWYQQTPGQGLQFLFEYFSETQRNKGNFPGRFSGRQFSNSRSEMNVSTLELGDSALYLCASSLAGQTRSPLHFGNGTRLTVT.

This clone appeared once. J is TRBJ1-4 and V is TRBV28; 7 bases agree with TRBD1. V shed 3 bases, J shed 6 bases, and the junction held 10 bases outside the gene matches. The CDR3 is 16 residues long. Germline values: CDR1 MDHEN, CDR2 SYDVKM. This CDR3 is CASSFFVDREDEKLFF. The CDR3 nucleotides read TGTGCCAGCAGTTTCTTCGTCGACAGGGAGGATGAAAAACTGTTTTTT.

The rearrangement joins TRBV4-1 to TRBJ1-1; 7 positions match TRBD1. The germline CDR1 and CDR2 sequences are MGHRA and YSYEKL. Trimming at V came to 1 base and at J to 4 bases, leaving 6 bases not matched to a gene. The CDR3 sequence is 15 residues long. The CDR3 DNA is TGCGCCAGCAGCCAAGGACCAGGGGGTAGCACTGAAGCTTTCTTT. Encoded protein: CASSQGPGGSTEAFF.

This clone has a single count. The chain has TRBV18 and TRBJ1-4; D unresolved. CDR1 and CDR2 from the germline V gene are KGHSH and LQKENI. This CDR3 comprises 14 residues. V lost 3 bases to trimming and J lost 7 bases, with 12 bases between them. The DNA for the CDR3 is TGTGCCAGCTCACCTAGGGAGGAAGGTGAAAAACTGTTTTTT. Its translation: CASSPREEGEKLFF.

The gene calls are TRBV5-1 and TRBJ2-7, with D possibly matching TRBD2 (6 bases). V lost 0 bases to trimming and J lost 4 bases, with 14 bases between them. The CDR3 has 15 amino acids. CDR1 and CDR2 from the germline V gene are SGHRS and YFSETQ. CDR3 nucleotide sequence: TGCGCCAGCAGCTTGGCGGGGTGGAGGGCGTACGAGCAGTACTTC. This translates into CASSLAGWRAYEQYF.

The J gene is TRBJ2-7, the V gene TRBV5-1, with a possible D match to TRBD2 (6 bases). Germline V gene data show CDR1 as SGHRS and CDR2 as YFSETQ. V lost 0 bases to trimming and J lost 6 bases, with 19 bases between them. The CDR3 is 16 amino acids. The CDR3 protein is CASSLEGARGLGEQYF. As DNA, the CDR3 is TGCGCCAGCAGCTTGGAGGGAGCCCGGGGGTTAGGCGAGCAGTACTTC.

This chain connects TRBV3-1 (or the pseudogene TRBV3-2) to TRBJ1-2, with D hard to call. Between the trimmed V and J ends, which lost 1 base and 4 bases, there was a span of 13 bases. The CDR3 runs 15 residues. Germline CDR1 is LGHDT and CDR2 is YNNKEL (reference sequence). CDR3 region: CASSQGHSLSYGYTF. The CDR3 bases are TGTGCCAGCAGCCAAGGCCATAGTCTAAGCTATGGCTACACCTTC.

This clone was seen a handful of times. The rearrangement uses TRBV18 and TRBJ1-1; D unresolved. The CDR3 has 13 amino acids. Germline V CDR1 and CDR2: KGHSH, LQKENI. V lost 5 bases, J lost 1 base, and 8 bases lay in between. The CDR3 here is CASSTHENTEAFF. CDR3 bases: TGTGCCAGCTCAACTCACGAGAACACTGAAGCTTTCTTT.

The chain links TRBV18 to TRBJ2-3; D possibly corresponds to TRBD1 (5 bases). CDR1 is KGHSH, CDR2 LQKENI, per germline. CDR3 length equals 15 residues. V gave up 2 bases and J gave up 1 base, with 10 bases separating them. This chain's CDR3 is CASSPDRPGTDTQYF. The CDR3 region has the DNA TGTGCCAGCTCACCAGACAGACCCGGCACAGATACGCAGTATTTT.

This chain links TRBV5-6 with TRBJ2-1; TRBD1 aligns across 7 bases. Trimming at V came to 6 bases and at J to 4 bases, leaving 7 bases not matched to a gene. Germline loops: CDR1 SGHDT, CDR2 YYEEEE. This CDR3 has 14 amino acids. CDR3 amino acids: CASIAQGVYNEQFF. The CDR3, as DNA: TGTGCCAGCATCGCCCAGGGGGTTTACAATGAGCAGTTCTTC.

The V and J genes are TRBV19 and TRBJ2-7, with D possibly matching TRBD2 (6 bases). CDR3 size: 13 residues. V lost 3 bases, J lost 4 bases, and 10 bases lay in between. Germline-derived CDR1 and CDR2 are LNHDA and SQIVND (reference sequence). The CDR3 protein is CASSIRGGYEQYF. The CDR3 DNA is TGTGCCAGTAGTATTAGGGGAGGATACGAGCAGTACTTC.

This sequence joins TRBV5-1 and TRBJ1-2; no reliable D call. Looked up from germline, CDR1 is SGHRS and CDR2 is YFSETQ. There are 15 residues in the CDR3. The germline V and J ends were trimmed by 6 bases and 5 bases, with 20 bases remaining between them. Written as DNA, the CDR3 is TGCGCCAGCACCGGGAGGGCAGCGGGAAGTTATGGCTACACCTTC. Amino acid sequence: CASTGRAAGSYGYTF.

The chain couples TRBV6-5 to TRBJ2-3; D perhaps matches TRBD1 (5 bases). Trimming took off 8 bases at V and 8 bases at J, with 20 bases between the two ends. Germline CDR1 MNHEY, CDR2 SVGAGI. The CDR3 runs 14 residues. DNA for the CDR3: TGTGCCAGCCGAACAGGAGTCCCCTCCGGTACGCAGTATTTT. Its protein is CASRTGVPSGTQYF.